These 31 T cell receptor beta chains were sequenced from one sample in a study of T cells in Graves' hyperthyroidism and ophthalmopathy. TCR beta CDR3 sequences were amplified from RNA transcripts. First-round RT-PCR with HTBI primers amplified the TCR CDR3 region. TCRdb used MiXCR to reprocess the multiplex PCR reads, holding one entry per CDR3 protein. The repertoire includes around 290,000 distinct CDR3 sequences, around 15% of them detected once, and roughly 8.2% sits in the top ten. The sequenced sample consisted of blood. Receptors were obtained from a woman aged 40 to 49 with Graves' hyperthyroidism.

The chain recombines TRBV19 with TRBJ2-2, with D hard to call. Germline loops: CDR1 LNHDA, CDR2 SQIVND (reference sequence). The CDR3 runs to 13 residues. V lost 7 bases and J lost 4, with 10 bases in between. DNA of the CDR3: TGTGCCAGTACTTGGGGATCCACCGGGGAGCTGTTTTTT. This sequence encodes CASTWGSTGELFF.

This clonotype was detected ten times or more. The chain joins TRBV7-9 to TRBJ2-1, with TRBD2 as a possible D gene (6 bases). The length of the CDR3 is 13 residues. Deletions cut 8 bases from V and 3 bases from J, with 11 bases between. The germline CDR1 and CDR2 sequences are SEHNR and FQNEAQ (reference sequence). The CDR3 protein is CASGDSIYNEQFF. CDR3 nucleotide sequence: TGTGCCAGCGGGGACTCGATCTACAATGAGCAGTTCTTC.

The J gene is TRBJ2-3, the V gene TRBV5-6, with TRBD2 matching 8 bases. V was clipped by 3 bases and J by 3 bases; unmatched bases: 6. The CDR3 extends over 15 amino acids. From germline, CDR1 is SGHDT and CDR2 YYEEEE. DNA of the CDR3: TGTGCCAGCAGCTGGTATAGCGGGGATACAGATACGCAGTATTTT. Its protein product is CASSWYSGDTDTQYF.

J is TRBJ1-2 and V is TRBV19; D not certain. The CDR3 extends over 15 amino acids. Germline CDR1 and CDR2: LNHDA and SQIVND (reference sequence). With 7 bases removed from V and 4 bases from J, the gap between germline ends came to 19 bases. The chain's CDR3 is CASKVGSNKFYGYTF. The CDR3 DNA reads TGTGCCAGTAAGGTCGGAAGCAACAAATTCTATGGCTACACCTTC.

This clonotype was detected ten times or more. V usage is TRBV20-1 and J usage is TRBJ2-3, with D tentatively TRBD2 (6 bases). CDR1 DFQATT and CDR2 SNEGSKA come from the germline V gene (reference sequence). Trimming removed 5 bases at V and 2 bases at J, with 20 bases between. The CDR3 runs 16 residues. Written as DNA, the CDR3 is TGCAGTGCTGCCCCGATGGGAGGCCTCATCACAGATACGCAGTATTTT. It yields the protein CSAAPMGGLITDTQYF.

This clonotype came up many times. The CDR3 protein is CASSQGENYGYTF. The CDR3 coding sequence is TGTGCCAGCAGCCAAGGGGAAAACTATGGCTACACCTTC. This chain links TRBV14 with TRBJ1-2; no definite D call. CDR3 length: 13 amino acids. Germline loops: CDR1 SGHDN, CDR2 FVKESK. Trimming shortened V by 1 base and J by 2 bases, and 5 bases separated the two germline ends.

With respect to this clonotype: This may come from a read error, since a much larger clone is one base off. The J gene is TRBJ1-2, the V gene TRBV6-5; the D is unclear. Between the trimmed V and J ends, which lost 4 bases and 4 bases, there was a span of 13 bases. In germline, CDR1 is MNHEY, CDR2 SVGAGI. The CDR3 runs to 14 residues. The CDR3 nucleotides read TGTGCCAGCAGTTCCCCCCCCGGGTCCTATGGCTACACCTTC. Amino acid sequence: CASSSPPGSYGYTF.

The J gene is TRBJ2-7, the V gene TRBV5-1, with TRBD1 identical over 7 bases. Germline CDR1 SGHRS, CDR2 YFSETQ. V gave up 0 bases and J gave up 1 base; unmatched junction bases: 1. This CDR3 contains 14 residues. The CDR3 nucleotides read TGCGCCAGCAGCTTGGGGGACAGATCCTACGAGCAGTACTTC. It translates to CASSLGDRSYEQYF.

There are many counts of this clonotype. The J gene is TRBJ2-3, the V gene TRBV2, with a possible D match to TRBD2 (6 bases). From germline, CDR1 is SNHLY and CDR2 FYNNEI. The CDR3 is 13 residues long. V lost 10 bases and J 0 bases, leaving 11 bases between the germline ends. The CDR3 region has the DNA TGTGCCATTGCCGGGACTAGCACAGATACGCAGTATTTT. This translates into CAIAGTSTDTQYF.

The CDR3 nucleotides read TGTGCCAGCAGCCTAGAGCGGGAGGGGGGGAGGAAGACCCAGTACTTC. Amino acid sequence: CASSLEREGGRKTQYF. The chain uses TRBV6-2 or TRBV6-3 and TRBJ2-5, with 10 nucleotides matching TRBD2. CDR1 and CDR2 from the germline V gene are MNHEY and SVGEGT. Trimming took 6 bases from V and 6 from J; bases not matched to a gene: 13. The CDR3 loop spans 16 amino acids.

In its sample, this clonotype was seen a few times. The genes are TRBV19 and TRBJ1-2; a weak D match, TRBD1 (6 bases). The ends were cut back, 2 bases at V and 6 bases at J, with 13 bases in the middle. The germline V gene has CDR1 LNHDA and CDR2 SQIVND (reference sequence). The CDR3 totals 14 residues. The CDR3 is CASSIPGTRDGYTF. CDR3 sequence (DNA): TGTGCCAGTAGTATACCTGGGACACGGGATGGCTACACCTTC.

In its sample, this clonotype was seen many times. V and J are TRBV18 and TRBJ2-2, with unresolved D. Trimming stripped 4 bases from V and 4 bases from J, with 10 bases between. CDR1 is KGHSH and CDR2 is LQKENI in the germline V gene. The CDR3 has 14 residues. The CDR3 nucleotides read TGTGCCAGCTCACGGAGAACATCCACCGGGGAGCTGTTTTTT. Encoded protein: CASSRRTSTGELFF. Based on the CDR3 plus reference TRBV18 and TRBJ2-2, the full variable domain is NAGVMQNPRHLVRRRGQEARLRCSPMKGHSHVYWYRQLPEEGLKFMVYLQKENIIDESGMPKERFSAEFPKEGPSILRIQQVVRGDSAAYFCASSRRTSTGELFFGEGSRLTVL.

This chain connects TRBV20-1 to TRBJ1-1; maybe TRBD1 (6 bases). Germline CDR1 and CDR2: DFQATT and SNEGSKA (reference sequence). The V end lost 6 bases, the J end lost 5 bases, and 16 bases lay between the germline ends. The CDR3 runs 13 residues. The CDR3 nucleotides are TGCAGTGCAGAGGGTACAGGGAGTACTGAAGCTTTCTTT. This codes for CSAEGTGSTEAFF.

Of note for this clonotype: This may stem from a read error, because a much larger clone lies one nucleotide away. V gene TRBV12-3 or TRBV12-4 combines with J gene TRBJ1-3; D is unresolved. The CDR3 covers 12 residues. The CDR3 DNA follows: TGTGCCAGCAGTCGTTCTGGAAACCCCATATATTTT. Translation: CASSRSGNPIYF.

This clonotype was detected many times. The V gene is TRBV5-5, the J gene TRBJ1-1; a possible D gene is TRBD1 (5 bases). Germline lookup yields CDR1 SGHKS and CDR2 YYEKEE (reference sequence). Between the trimmed V and J ends, which lost 0 bases and 7 bases, there was a span of 13 bases. This CDR3 region has 14 residues. The CDR3 DNA reads as TGTGCCAGCAGCTTGGCGGGCAGGGAGGGTGAAGCTTTCTTT. Amino acids: CASSLAGREGEAFF.

The chain has TRBV14 and TRBJ2-4, with D maybe TRBD1 (5 bases). CDR1 is SGHDN, CDR2 FVKESK, per germline. The length of the CDR3 is 17 residues. V lost 4 bases to trimming and J lost 1 base, with 17 bases between them. CDR3 DNA: TGTGCCAGCAGCCCCCCCGACAGTCTGGGGGCCAAAAACATTCAGTACTTC. It specifies CASSPPDSLGAKNIQYF.

This clonotype was seen at least ten times. The V call is TRBV7-9, the J call TRBJ1-5; D gene unclear. The germline gives CDR1 SEHNR, CDR2 FQNEAQ (reference sequence). Trimming shortened V by 4 bases and J by 2 bases, and 9 bases separated the two germline ends. This CDR3 spans 14 amino acids. The CDR3 region has the DNA TGTGCCAGCAGCTCGGAAGATGGCAATCAGCCCCAGCATTTT. It specifies CASSSEDGNQPQHF.

This clonotype was detected many times. V gene TRBV2 combines with J gene TRBJ2-5; D is undetermined. V dropped 6 bases and J dropped 1 base, with 12 bases sitting between them. CDR1 and CDR2 (germline): SNHLY, FYNNEI. CDR3 length equals 14 residues. This CDR3 is CASRSSRGQETQYF. In DNA, the CDR3 is TGTGCCAGCAGAAGTTCTAGAGGCCAAGAGACCCAGTACTTC.

The chain links TRBV20-1 to TRBJ1-4; TRBD1 might be the D (5 bases). The CDR3 extends over 15 amino acids. Trimming shortened V by 0 bases and J by 4 bases, and 12 bases separated the two germline ends. Germline CDR1 is DFQATT and CDR2 is SNEGSKA (reference sequence). CDR3 in amino acids: CSARDMGGGNEKLFF. The DNA of the CDR3 is TGCAGTGCTAGAGATATGGGCGGGGGTAATGAAAAACTGTTTTTT.

Many counts were recorded for this clonotype. V and J are TRBV11-3 and TRBJ2-1; D possibly uses TRBD1 or TRBD2 (6 bases each). From germline, CDR1 is SGHNT and CDR2 YENEEA. The CDR3 runs to 14 residues. Trimming left V 7 bases short and J 6 bases short, with 16 bases between. CDR3 DNA: TGTGCCAGCAACCTCCTTGAGGGGGGCAATGAGCAGTTCTTC. It is translated as CASNLLEGGNEQFF.

This clonotype was counted at least ten times. The chain links TRBV5-1 to TRBJ1-1; no definite D call. V was trimmed by 4 bases and J by 4 bases, leaving 11 bases between them. This CDR3 has 13 residues. Germline V gives CDR1 SGHRS, CDR2 YFSETQ. CDR3 protein: CASSINRGTEAFF. CDR3 coding DNA: TGCGCCAGCAGCATTAACCGAGGCACTGAAGCTTTCTTT.

This clonotype has just a few counts. A much larger clone lies one base from this, so it may be a read error. The chain recombines TRBV20-1 with TRBJ1-1; D unclear. The CDR3 extends over 13 amino acids. Germline V CDR1 and CDR2: DFQATT, SNEGSKA (reference sequence). In DNA form, the CDR3 reads TGCAGTGCTAGAGATCGGCGGAACACTAAAGCTTTCTTT. Its protein product is CSARDRRNTKAFF.

This clonotype was observed at least ten times. The chain combines TRBV7-8 with TRBJ2-5; no clear D. CDR3 size: 11 residues. Between the trimmed V and J ends, which lost 5 bases and 2 bases, there was a span of 3 bases. Germline CDR1 and CDR2: SGHVS and FQNEAQ. The CDR3 spells CASSKQETQYF. CDR3 bases: TGTGCCAGCAGCAAACAAGAGACCCAGTACTTC.

The CDR3 reads CASTLAGGPGELFF. The CDR3 nucleotides read TGTGCCAGTACACTAGCGGGAGGACCCGGGGAGCTGTTTTTT. The chain has TRBV19 and TRBJ2-2; 12 bases are shared with TRBD2. Per the germline V gene, CDR1 is LNHDA and CDR2 is SQIVND (reference sequence). CDR3 length equals 14 residues. The junction had 3 bases not matched to a gene; V was cut back by 7 bases and J by 6 bases.

This clonotype was observed many times. The chain combines TRBV11-2 with TRBJ1-6; D remains unclear. V was cut by 3 bases and J by 9 bases, with 12 bases left in between. This CDR3 contains 14 residues. Per the germline V gene, CDR1 is SGHAT and CDR2 is FQNNGV. CDR3 DNA sequence: TGTGCCAGCAGCTTCGGCCCTTCCGGTTCACCCCTCCACTTT. This sequence encodes CASSFGPSGSPLHF.

Concerning this clonotype: A much larger clone sits a single nucleotide away, making a read error possible. The CDR3 does not close with the conserved phenylalanine or tryptophan, likely indicating a read error. This chain uses TRBV19 with TRBJ1-1; D is perhaps TRBD1 (6 bases). Looked up from germline, CDR1 is LNHDA and CDR2 is SQIVND (reference sequence). V lost 8 bases and J 1 base, leaving 14 bases between the germline ends. The CDR3 contains 14 residues. The CDR3 region has the DNA TGTGCCAGTTTACAGGGAAGGTGGAACACTGAAGCTTTCTCT. Encoded protein: CASLQGRWNTEAFS.

Here the CDR3 reads CASSSPGQGPEAFF. The CDR3 coding sequence is TGTGCCAGCAGTTCGCCGGGACAGGGGCCTGAAGCTTTCTTT. The rearrangement links TRBV28 to TRBJ1-1, with TRBD1 identical over 10 bases. The germline V gene encodes CDR1 MDHEN and CDR2 SYDVKM. The V and J ends lost 4 bases and 6 bases, in that order; junction bases with no gene match: 5. The CDR3 consists of 14 residues.

In its sample, this clonotype was seen many times. The V gene is TRBV18, the J gene TRBJ1-5; no firm D call. Trimming cost V 3 bases and J 3 bases, with 12 bases left between them. Germline V gene sequence: CDR1 KGHSH, CDR2 LQKENI. This CDR3 has 15 residues. CDR3 DNA sequence: TGTGCCAGCTCACCGCCGGACGGCCACAATCAGCCCCAGCATTTT. Encoded protein: CASSPPDGHNQPQHF.

Of note for this clonotype: A much larger clone differs by one base, so this may be a read error. DNA of the CDR3: TGTGCCAGCAACTTATTCCCTAGGGAGGTCTGGTCGAACACTGAAGCTTTCTTT. The encoded protein is CASNLFPREVWSNTEAFF. J is TRBJ1-1 and V is TRBV7-2; D remains ambiguous. The CDR3 totals 18 residues. Germline CDR1 SGHTA, CDR2 FQGNSA.

This clonotype was detected many times. CDR3 sequence (DNA): TGTGCCAGCTCACCTATCCGGGACAGGGGAGTGATACTGTTTTTT. Encoded protein: CASSPIRDRGVILFF. This chain connects TRBV18 to TRBJ1-4; 10 nucleotides agree with TRBD1. The CDR3 sequence is 15 residues long. The J segment lost 13 bases and the V segment lost 3 bases, leaving 11 bases of the junction unmatched. CDR1 and CDR2 from the germline V gene are KGHSH and LQKENI.

The chain carries TRBV20-1 and TRBJ2-1, with unresolved D. Germline V lookup: CDR1 DFQATT, CDR2 SNEGSKA (reference sequence). V was shortened by 2 bases and J by 9 bases, with 11 bases between the two germline ends. The CDR3 covers 12 residues. The CDR3 DNA is TGCAGTGCTAGACGCCAGGTGGGTGAGCAGTTCTTC. Protein: CSARRQVGEQFF.